The 25 T cell receptor beta chains below were found in one sample sequenced in a study of Ad26.COV2.S vaccination and SARS-CoV-2 variants. The treatment here: about 20 received Ad26.COV2.S at low or high dose, single or two shots; about 5 received placebo; per-sample allocation not given. Vaccine and placebo recipients were sampled on day 63 after the first injection. The data were produced by immunoSEQ multiplex PCR, yet TCRdb's version contains in-frame clones alone and is incomplete. The table includes roughly 390,000 clones, 75% to 90% detected once. The material was peripheral blood, obtained in a trial of Ad26.COV2.S vaccine versus placebo. These receptor sequences come from a person between 18 and 65 years old who received the Ad26.COV2.S COVID-19 vaccine or a placebo.

The CDR3 coding sequence is TGTGCCAGCTCAAACGCCCCCCCGACAGGAGACAATCAGCCCCAGCATTTT. Protein: CASSNAPPTGDNQPQHF. The rearrangement links TRBV18 to TRBJ1-5; maybe TRBD1 (6 bases). CDR1 and CDR2 (germline): KGHSH, LQKENI. This CDR3 is built from 17 residues. V was clipped by 5 bases and J by 3 bases, with 20 bases between them.

This chain joins TRBV4-1 and TRBJ1-2; TRBD1 aligns across 8 bases. This CDR3 is 13 amino acids long. After removal of 4 bases from V and 8 bases from J, the junction contained 6 bases not matched to a gene. Germline V gives CDR1 MGHRA, CDR2 YSYEKL. The chain's CDR3 is CASSLLTGVGYTF. The CDR3 bases are TGCGCCAGCAGCCTATTGACAGGGGTCGGCTACACCTTC.

The CDR3: CASQGLSNYGYTF. CDR3 nucleotides: TGTGCCAGCCAGGGTTTGTCTAACTATGGCTACACCTTC. J is TRBJ1-2 and V is TRBV2; perhaps TRBD1 as D (5 bases). The ends were cut back, 8 bases at V and 0 bases at J, with 10 bases in the middle. Germline V gene sequence: CDR1 SNHLY, CDR2 FYNNEI. The CDR3 sequence is 13 residues long.

The V gene is TRBV7-9, the J gene TRBJ2-6; D ambiguous. Germline V gives CDR1 SEHNR, CDR2 FQNEAQ (reference sequence). Trimming stripped 2 bases from V and 0 bases from J, with 17 bases between. CDR3 length equals 19 residues. This CDR3 reads CASSLLPYPLSSGANVLTF. CDR3 sequence (DNA): TGTGCCAGCAGCTTACTCCCGTACCCGCTCTCCTCTGGGGCCAACGTCCTGACTTTC. The entire variable domain, with the rest obtained from reference TRBV7-9 and TRBJ2-6, is as follows: DTGVSQNPRHKITKRGQNVTFRCDPISEHNRLYWYRQTLGQGPEFLTYFQNEAQLEKSRLLSDRFSAERPKGSFSTLEIQRTEQGDSAMYLCASSLLPYPLSSGANVLTFGAGSRLTVL.

The chain has TRBV2 and TRBJ2-3; a possible D gene is TRBD2 (6 bases). Trimming took 3 bases from V and 0 from J, leaving 10 bases between them. Germline-derived CDR1 and CDR2 are SNHLY and FYNNEI. CDR3 size: 15 residues. The CDR3 sequence is CASSERGASTDTQYF. Written as DNA, the CDR3 is TGTGCCAGCAGTGAGCGGGGAGCAAGCACAGATACGCAGTATTTT. Drawing the rest from reference TRBV2 and TRBJ2-3, the complete variable domain is EPEVTQTPSHQVTQMGQEVILRCVPISNHLYFYWYRQILGQKVEFLVSFYNNEISEKSEIFDDQFSVERPDGSNFTLKIRSTKLEDSAMYFCASSERGASTDTQYFGPGTRLTVL.

This clone was detected a few times. This sequence joins TRBV29-1 and TRBJ1-5, with D perhaps matching TRBD1 (6 bases). The CDR3 extends over 15 amino acids. Germline V gives CDR1 SQVTM, CDR2 ANQGSEA. Between the trimmed V and J ends, which lost 7 bases and 5 bases, there was a span of 21 bases. The CDR3, as DNA: TGCAGCGCCTTCCCTGGGGGACATTCGCATCAGCCCCAGCATTTT. This translates into CSAFPGGHSHQPQHF.

V and J are TRBV9 and TRBJ2-7, with D hard to call. The length of the CDR3 is 14 residues. Trimming shortened V by 0 bases and J by 3 bases, and 10 bases separated the two germline ends. Per germline, CDR1 SGDLS and CDR2 YYNGEE. CDR3 DNA sequence: TGTGCCAGCAGCGTAGGCGATGTCGACTACGAGCAGTACTTC. Translated: CASSVGDVDYEQYF.

The chain links TRBV3-1 (or the pseudogene TRBV3-2) to TRBJ2-3, with a weak D call TRBD2 (5 bases). The ends were cut back, 4 bases at V and 4 bases at J, with 9 bases in the middle. The CDR3 runs 13 residues. CDR1 is LGHDT and CDR2 is YNNKEL in the germline V gene (reference sequence). CDR3 bases: TGTGCCAGCAGCCCCGGGGTCTCAGATACGCAGTATTTT. Translating it yields CASSPGVSDTQYF.

CDR3 sequence (DNA): TGTGCCAGCAGCCCACCCCGTCTAGGGGGTACGCAGTATTTT. Its translation is CASSPPRLGGTQYF. This rearrangement joins TRBV7-6 to TRBJ2-3; D might be TRBD1 (6 bases). Germline V gene sequence: CDR1 SGHVS, CDR2 FNYEAQ. The CDR3 is 14 amino acids. The V end lost 5 bases, the J end lost 8 bases, and 17 bases lay between the germline ends.

The chain has TRBV6-1 and TRBJ2-7; maybe TRBD1 (6 bases). V was clipped by 1 base and J by 3 bases, with 16 bases between them. The CDR3 has 16 amino acids. Germline loops: CDR1 MNHNS, CDR2 SASEGT. This CDR3 is CASSEGGPQGFYEQYF. CDR3 sequence (DNA): TGTGCCAGCAGTGAAGGGGGGCCCCAGGGGTTCTACGAGCAGTACTTC.

The rearrangement uses TRBV6-5 and TRBJ2-7, with TRBD2 matching over 8 bases. The germline V gene encodes CDR1 MNHEY and CDR2 SVGAGI. After removal of 6 bases from V and 3 bases from J, the junction contained 4 bases not matched to a gene. The CDR3 runs 13 residues. In DNA, the CDR3 is TGTGCCAGCAGAATAGCGGGGAACTACGAGCAGTACTTC. This translates into CASRIAGNYEQYF.

The chain joins TRBV19 to TRBJ1-5, with 9 bases fitting TRBD1. The CDR3 runs 17 residues. Germline assignment: CDR1 LNHDA and CDR2 SQIVND (reference sequence). After removal of 7 bases from V and 5 bases from J, the junction contained 15 bases not matched to a gene. The CDR3 is CASNPGTGIGKDQPQHF. The CDR3 DNA reads as TGTGCCAGTAACCCCGGGACAGGGATCGGTAAGGATCAGCCCCAGCATTTT.

The chain links TRBV11-2 to TRBJ1-2; D possibly corresponds to TRBD1 (5 bases). Germline CDR1 and CDR2: SGHAT and FQNNGV. This CDR3 spans 16 amino acids. The V end was cut by 5 bases, the J end by 4 bases, with 20 bases between. CDR3: CASSLNGRGVAYGYTF. DNA for the CDR3: TGTGCCAGCAGCCTCAACGGGCGGGGGGTTGCCTATGGCTACACCTTC.

In its sample, this clone was seen once. The V and J genes are TRBV18 and TRBJ2-1; D is possibly TRBD2 (5 bases). This CDR3 region has 17 residues. Germline V gene sequence: CDR1 KGHSH, CDR2 LQKENI. V gave up 3 bases and J gave up 1 base, with 16 bases separating them. CDR3 nucleotide sequence: TGTGCCAGCTCACCCGTTAGCGCAGGCCCTTCCTACAATGAGCAGTTCTTC. This gives the protein CASSPVSAGPSYNEQFF.

The chain has TRBV2 and TRBJ2-7; perhaps TRBD1 as D (6 bases). The CDR3 runs 13 residues. V was trimmed by 5 bases and J by 2 bases, leaving 10 bases between them. CDR1 SNHLY and CDR2 FYNNEI come from the germline V gene. DNA of the CDR3: TGTGCCAGCAGTACGGACAGTCCCTACGAGCAGTACTTC. It translates to CASSTDSPYEQYF.

The rearrangement joins TRBV10-3 to TRBJ1-1; D is unresolved. This CDR3 is 11 amino acids long. Germline V CDR1 and CDR2: ENHRY, SYGVKD. The V and J ends lost 6 bases and 1 base respectively, with 3 bases between them. CDR3 sequence reads: CAIRGNTEAFF. The CDR3 DNA reads TGTGCCATCAGGGGGAACACTGAAGCTTTCTTT.

The CDR3 loop is CASSQASMGTDSGNTIYF. CDR3 DNA sequence: TGCGCCAGCAGCCAAGCGTCCATGGGGACCGATTCTGGAAACACCATATATTTT. This chain uses TRBV4-1 with TRBJ1-3, with a possible D match to TRBD1 (5 bases). V was shortened by 1 base and J by 1 base, with 17 bases between the two germline ends. Germline lookup yields CDR1 MGHRA and CDR2 YSYEKL. The CDR3 sequence is 18 residues long.

This rearrangement joins TRBV2 to TRBJ2-7, with a weak D call TRBD1 (6 bases). Trimming left V 4 bases short and J 5 bases short, with 9 bases between. This CDR3 has 12 amino acids. From germline, CDR1 is SNHLY and CDR2 FYNNEI. In nucleotides, the CDR3 is TGTGCCAGCAGTGCCACAGGGAACGAGCAGTACTTC. The encoded protein is CASSATGNEQYF.

About this clone: The sample contains more than one DNA sequence encoding this CDR3. The chain is built from TRBV12-3 or TRBV12-4 and TRBJ2-3; D is unclear. With 6 bases removed from V and 6 bases from J, the gap between germline ends came to 7 bases. CDR3 length: 11 residues. The CDR3 region is CASSLGDTQYF. Here the CDR3 DNA reads TGTGCCAGCAGCCTTGGGGATACGCAGTATTTT.

The chain joins TRBV7-2 to TRBJ2-1, with 14 bases that match TRBD2. Losses at the gene ends were 1 base for V and 10 bases for J; bases not matched to a gene: 6. The CDR3 spans 16 residues. Germline V gives CDR1 SGHTA, CDR2 FQGNSA. The CDR3 loop is CASSLEGTSGGGEQFF. The CDR3, as DNA: TGTGCCAGCAGCTTAGAGGGGACTAGCGGGGGAGGGGAGCAGTTCTTC.

The chain joins TRBV15 to TRBJ2-1; 7 positions match TRBD1. The V and J ends lost 2 bases and 4 bases, in that order; junction bases with no gene match: 5. CDR1 and CDR2 from the germline V gene are LNHNV and YYDKDF (reference sequence). CDR3 length: 15 residues. Written as DNA, the CDR3 is TGTGCCACCAGCAGACTCGGGACAGAGTACAATGAGCAGTTCTTC. Residues: CATSRLGTEYNEQFF.

J is TRBJ2-7 and V is TRBV11-2; D unresolved. Germline V gene sequence: CDR1 SGHAT, CDR2 FQNNGV. CDR3 length equals 15 residues. The V gene lost 0 bases and the J gene lost 5 bases, with 14 bases spanning the gap. The CDR3 region is CASSLDEGLFDEQYF. The CDR3 DNA follows: TGTGCCAGCAGCTTAGATGAAGGGTTGTTCGACGAGCAGTACTTC. Full variable domain (outside the CDR3, taken from reference TRBV11-2 and TRBJ2-7): EAGVAQSPRYKIIEKRQSVAFWCNPISGHATLYWYQQILGQGPKLLIQFQNNGVVDDSQLPKDRFSAERLKGVDSTLKIQPAKLEDSAVYLCASSLDEGLFDEQYFGPGTRLTVT.

The V call is TRBV18, the J call TRBJ1-1, with 12 bases identical to TRBD1. The CDR3 is 14 amino acids. The V and J ends lost 3 bases and 6 bases, in that order; junction bases with no gene match: 2. Germline V gene lookup returns CDR1 KGHSH and CDR2 LQKENI. CDR3 amino acids: CASSPGTGGAEAFF. For the CDR3, the DNA is TGTGCCAGCTCACCTGGGACAGGGGGCGCTGAAGCTTTCTTT.

The table lists this clone with a few counts. The chain employs TRBV10-3 and TRBJ2-1, with D possibly TRBD1 on 6 matching bases. Germline-derived CDR1 and CDR2 are ENHRY and SYGVKD. V was shortened by 0 bases and J by 4 bases, with 19 bases between the two germline ends. The CDR3 is made up of 18 amino acids. The CDR3 is CAISESIGGTTGYNEQFF. The CDR3 nucleotides are TGTGCCATCAGTGAGTCAATAGGGGGAACTACAGGGTACAATGAGCAGTTCTTC.

This chain joins TRBV11-2 and TRBJ1-1; D possibly corresponds to TRBD1 (5 bases). Germline assignment: CDR1 SGHAT and CDR2 FQNNGV. The CDR3 totals 15 residues. V gave up 4 bases and J gave up 1 base, with 13 bases separating them. The CDR3 region has the DNA TGTGCCAGCAGCTCCAGGACAAGTCAGAACACTGAAGCTTTCTTT. Its translation: CASSSRTSQNTEAFF.